Listed below are T cell receptor beta chains from one sample, sequenced in a study of blood T cell repertoires in COVID-19. TCRdb's table, derived via immunoSEQ multiplex PCR, lists solely in-frame clones and lacks some. The table has around 190,000 clones, 60% to 85% seen once; the top ten hold more than 6.5%. Sequencing used peripheral blood. The receptors were sampled from a woman between 45 and 60 years old with active or convalescent COVID-19. The CDR3 runs from the conserved cysteine through the conserved F or W. D genes are given only for firm matches. Clone size is shown for a subset of rows, as once, few, many or a class of expanded clone.

size	J	V	D	CDR3	DNA
.	TRBJ1-4	TRBV5-6	TRBD1	CASSATGEVSEKLFF	TGTGCCAGCAGCGCTACAGGGGAGGTTTCAGAAAAACTGTTTTTT
.	TRBJ2-3	TRBV11-2	.	CASSFETSTDTQYF	TGTGCCAGCAGCTTCGAAACTAGCACAGATACGCAGTATTTT
.	TRBJ1-1	TRBV5-1	TRBD1	CASSSTGDTEAFF	TGCGCCAGCAGCTCCACAGGGGATACTGAAGCTTTCTTT
.	TRBJ1-4	TRBV6-2/TRBV6-3	.	CASSSGTFREKLFF	TGTGCCAGCAGCTCCGGGACATTCAGGGAAAAACTGTTTTTT
.	TRBJ2-5	TRBV7-3	TRBD1	CASSLGRQGVQETQYF	TGTGCCAGCAGCTTAGGTCGACAGGGGGTACAAGAGACCCAGTACTTC
.	TRBJ2-5	TRBV19	.	CASSPFSGQETQYF	TGTGCCAGTAGCCCGTTTTCGGGGCAAGAGACCCAGTACTTC
once	TRBJ2-7	TRBV19	TRBD2	CASSSPSGRGEQYF	TGTGCCAGTAGTAGTCCTAGCGGAAGGGGAGAGCAGTACTTC
.	TRBJ2-5	TRBV4-3	.	CASSQVEIQETQYF	TGCGCCAGCAGCCAAGTGGAGATCCAAGAGACCCAGTACTTC
.	TRBJ1-2	TRBV4-2	TRBD1	CASSQVGTEYGYTF	TGTGCCAGCAGCCAAGTGGGGACAGAGTATGGCTACACCTTC
.	TRBJ2-5	TRBV4-2	TRBD1	CASSQVQGAGETQYF	TGTGCCAGCAGCCAAGTACAGGGGGCGGGAGAGACCCAGTACTTC
.	TRBJ2-7	TRBV7-2	TRBD2	CASSQRGLSYEQYF	TGTGCCAGCAGCCAGCGGGGTCTCTCCTACGAGCAGTACTTC
.	TRBJ1-4	TRBV5-5	TRBD1	CASSFNFRQGGEKLFF	TGTGCCAGCAGCTTCAATTTTAGACAGGGCGGTGAAAAACTGTTTTTT
.	TRBJ2-7	TRBV5-8	TRBD2	CASSLRGASGHYEQYF	TGTGCCAGCAGCTTGCGGGGTGCTAGCGGCCACTACGAGCAGTACTTC
.	TRBJ2-7	TRBV4-3	TRBD2	CASSQEPTSGGEQYF	TGCGCCAGCAGCCAAGAACCGACTAGCGGGGGAGAGCAGTACTTC
many	TRBJ2-7	TRBV29-1	TRBD2	CSGLAGVGYEQYF	TGCAGCGGATTAGCGGGAGTAGGGTACGAGCAGTACTTC
.	TRBJ2-7	TRBV5-4	.	CASSLKQGGFEQYF	TGTGCCAGCAGCTTGAAACAGGGCGGTTTCGAGCAGTACTTC
.	TRBJ1-5	TRBV19	.	CASSPRVGNQPQHF	TGTGCCAGTAGTCCCAGGGTAGGCAATCAGCCCCAGCATTTT
.	TRBJ1-1	TRBV15	.	CATSRGWGVLNTEAFF	TGTGCCACCAGCAGAGGCTGGGGGGTATTGAACACTGAAGCTTTCTTT
.	TRBJ2-2	TRBV5-1	.	CASSLGISPTGELFF	TGCGCCAGCAGCTTGGGAATTAGCCCGACCGGGGAGCTGTTTTTT
.	TRBJ2-1	TRBV15	TRBD1	CATSTYRGSSYNEQFF	TGTGCCACCAGCACTTACAGGGGGTCCTCCTACAATGAGCAGTTCTTC
.	TRBJ1-2	TRBV5-6	TRBD1	CASSSDRANLYGYTF	TGTGCCAGCAGCTCGGACAGGGCGAACCTGTATGGCTACACCTTC
.	TRBJ2-3	TRBV12-5	.	CASGLVAGDTQYF	TGTGCTAGTGGTTTGGTCGCGGGAGATACGCAGTATTTT
.	TRBJ1-1	TRBV9	TRBD1	CASSVEARGRGYGAEAFF	TGTGCCAGCAGCGTAGAAGCGAGAGGCAGGGGGTACGGGGCTGAAGCTTTCTTT
.	TRBJ2-5	TRBV9	TRBD2	CASSVGASGGAAETQYF	TGTGCCAGCAGCGTAGGGGCTAGCGGGGGGGCCGCAGAGACCCAGTACTTC
.	TRBJ2-5	TRBV19	TRBD2	CASSTRARGAQYF	TGTGCCAGTAGTACACGGGCCCGGGGGGCCCAGTACTTC
.	TRBJ1-1	TRBV6-5	.	CASTSEGGTEAFF	TGTGCCAGCACATCTGAGGGGGGGACTGAAGCTTTCTTT
.	TRBJ1-1	TRBV20-1	.	CSASLMQYEAFF	TGCAGTGCTAGTTTGATGCAGTATGAAGCTTTCTTT
once	TRBJ1-3	TRBV27	TRBD1	CASSLYGTASSGNTIYF	TGTGCCAGCAGTTTATACGGGACAGCGAGCTCTGGAAACACCATATATTTT
.	TRBJ1-2	TRBV7-9	TRBD1	CASSKRVEGASGYTF	TGTGCCAGCAGCAAGAGGGTAGAGGGGGCAAGTGGCTACACCTTC
.	TRBJ1-1	TRBV18	TRBD1	CASSSGQGAAEAFF	TGTGCCAGCTCATCGGGACAGGGGGCCGCTGAAGCTTTCTTT
once	TRBJ1-2	TRBV12-3/TRBV12-4	.	CASSLGLVEGYTF	TGTGCCAGCAGTTTAGGCCTAGTGGAGGGCTACACCTTC
once	TRBJ1-1	TRBV10-1	.	CASSAFFKLRGDNTEAFF	TGCGCCAGCAGTGCATTCTTTAAGTTAAGGGGCGATAACACTGAAGCTTTCTTT
.	TRBJ2-4	TRBV14	.	CASSPLGRAKNIQYF	TGTGCCAGCAGCCCCCTGGGCCGGGCCAAAAACATTCAGTACTTC